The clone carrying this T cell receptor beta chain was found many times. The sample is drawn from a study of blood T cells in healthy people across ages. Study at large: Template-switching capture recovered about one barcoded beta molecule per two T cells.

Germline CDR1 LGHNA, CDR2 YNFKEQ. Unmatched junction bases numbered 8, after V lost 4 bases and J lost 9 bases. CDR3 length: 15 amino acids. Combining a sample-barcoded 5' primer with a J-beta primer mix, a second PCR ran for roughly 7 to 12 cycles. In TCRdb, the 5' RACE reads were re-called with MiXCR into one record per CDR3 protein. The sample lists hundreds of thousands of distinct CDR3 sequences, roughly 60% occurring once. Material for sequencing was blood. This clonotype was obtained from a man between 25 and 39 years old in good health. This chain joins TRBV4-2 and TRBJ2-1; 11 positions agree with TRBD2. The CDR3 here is CASSRDSGGASEQFF. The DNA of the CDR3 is TGTGCCAGCAGCCGGGATAGCGGGGGGGCATCTGAGCAGTTCTTC.